This TCR beta chain was recorded in a study of T cells after yellow fever vaccination. TCRdb reprocessed the 5' RACE reads with MiXCR, giving one entry per CDR3 protein. The table has 510,000 or so distinct CDR3 sequences, 15% to 20% seen once. Trimming took off 6 bases at V and 14 bases at J, with 16 bases between the two ends. This CDR3 is 11 amino acids long. The V gene's germline CDR1 is DFQATT and CDR2 SNEGSKA (reference sequence). This material consisted of PBMCs, taken 15 days after the yellow fever booster vaccination. V gene TRBV20-1 combines with J gene TRBJ1-4; no clear D. The clonotype comes from a man aged 30-40 years who received the YFV17D yellow fever vaccine. The CDR3 DNA reads as TGCAGTGCCACCCCCAGTCGCGACCTGTTTTTT. Translating gives CSATPSRDLFF.